The T cell receptor beta chain described here comes from a study of blood T cells in healthy people across ages. The CDR3 extends over 13 amino acids. Trimming removed 8 bases at V and 3 bases at J, with 13 bases between. The second PCR ran roughly 7 to 11 cycles with a sample-barcoded 5' primer and J-beta primers. TCRdb fed the 5' RACE reads into MiXCR, producing one record per CDR3 protein. The sample lists about 800,000 distinct CDR3 sequences, roughly 60% occurring once. Sequencing used blood. The gene calls are TRBV12-3 or TRBV12-4 and TRBJ1-1; D is unclear. The sequence came from a man aged 25 to 40 in good health. The CDR3, as DNA: TGTGCCAGCCGCCAAAGGGCCGACACTGAAGCTTTCTTT. Its translation: CASRQRADTEAFF.